The rows below give T cell receptor beta chains drawn from one sample of a study of Graves' ophthalmopathy and Graves' hyperthyroidism. TCRdb re-analysed the multiplex PCR reads in MiXCR, keeping a single row per CDR3 protein. The sample consists of roughly 480,000 distinct CDR3 sequences, approximately 15% of them appearing once. Sequenced sample: blood. The receptors originated from a woman aged 25 to 39 with Graves' ophthalmopathy. The CDR3 runs from the conserved cysteine through the conserved F or W. The D gene is left open where the match is weak. Not every row has a clone size; where given, it reads once, few, many or a size class.

>.|TRBJ2-5|TRBV6-4|.
CASSPSEAGETQYF
TGTGCCAGCAGTCCCAGTGAAGCCGGCGAGACCCAGTACTTC
>.|TRBJ1-5|TRBV6-1|many
CASSAVWLGSNQPQHF
TGTGCCAGCAGTGCCGTGTGGTTAGGGAGCAATCAGCCCCAGCATTTT
>.|TRBJ1-1|TRBV2|many
CASSEVGTEAFF
TGTGCCAGCAGTGAGGTGGGAACTGAAGCTTTCTTT
>.|TRBJ2-7|TRBV12-3/TRBV12-4|many
CASSFDKSWEQYF
TGTGCCAGCAGTTTTGATAAATCTTGGGAGCAGTACTTC
>.|TRBJ1-1|TRBV4-1|many
CASSLQQGGTEAFF
TGCGCCAGCAGCCTCCAACAGGGAGGGACTGAAGCTTTCTTT
>.|TRBJ1-1|TRBV11-3|many
CASSLESGHLTKAFF
TGTGCCAGCAGCTTAGAATCGGGACACCTAACAAAAGCTTTCTTT
>.|TRBJ2-7|TRBV2|many
CASSGDGTGRIYEQYF
TGTGCCAGCAGTGGGGACGGTACTGGTCGGATCTACGAGCAGTACTTC
>.|TRBJ1-2|TRBV20-1|many
CSASAGRAYGYTF
TGCAGTGCTAGTGCAGGGAGGGCCTATGGCTACACCTTC
>.|TRBJ1-6|TRBV2|many
CASSFRATYNSPLHF
TGTGCCAGCAGTTTCCGGGCCACATATAATTCACCCCTCCACTTT
>.|TRBJ1-2|TRBV28|many
CASIQLGAASRYGYTF
TGTGCCAGCATCCAACTGGGGGCGGCCTCCCGGTATGGCTACACCTTC
>TRBD1|TRBJ2-7|TRBV20-1|many
CSASPRGYEQYF
TGCAGTGCTAGTCCCAGGGGGTACGAGCAGTACTTC
>TRBD1|TRBJ1-3|TRBV11-2|few
CASSLTGVEGNTIYF
TGTGCCAGCAGCTTGACAGGGGTCGAAGGAAACACCATATATTTT
>.|TRBJ2-7|TRBV12-3/TRBV12-4|many
CASSWEGAYEQYF
TGTGCCAGCAGTTGGGAGGGGGCCTACGAGCAGTACTTC
>.|TRBJ2-2|TRBV15|many
CATSRDRAGARTGELFF
TGTGCCACCAGCAGAGATCGGGCAGGGGCACGTACCGGGGAGCTGTTTTTT
>.|TRBJ1-2|TRBV4-2|few
CASSQPGQGLYGYTF
TGTGCCAGCAGCCAACCGGGCCAGGGACTCTATGGCTACACCTTC
>.|TRBJ2-4|TRBV2|many
CASYRSGVSIQYF
TGTGCCAGCTATAGGTCAGGGGTTAGCATTCAGTACTTC
>.|TRBJ2-5|TRBV18|few
CASSPPRDQETQYF
TGTGCCAGCTCACCACCCAGGGATCAAGAGACCCAGTACTTC
>TRBD1|TRBJ1-3|TRBV7-2|many
CASSSGTGSGNTIYF
TGTGCCAGCAGCTCCGGGACAGGGTCTGGAAACACCATATATTTT
>.|TRBJ2-5|TRBV20-1|many
CSATRGQETQYF
TGCAGTGCTACTAGAGGCCAAGAGACCCAGTACTTC
>TRBD1|TRBJ1-1|TRBV7-3|few
CASRGTGAPGTEAFF
TGTGCCAGCAGAGGGACAGGGGCTCCGGGAACTGAAGCTTTCTTT
>.|TRBJ1-2|TRBV7-3|many
CASAAHSEGSGYTF
TGTGCTAGCGCAGCCCACTCAGAAGGTTCTGGCTACACCTTC
>TRBD1|TRBJ1-1|TRBV24-1|many
CATSDSGQVNTEAFF
TGTGCCACCAGTGACTCCGGACAGGTGAACACTGAAGCTTTCTTT
>TRBD2|TRBJ2-7|TRBV20-1|many
CSARGDGGYEQYF
TGCAGTGCTAGAGGGGACGGGGGGTACGAGCAGTACTTC
>TRBD2|TRBJ2-7|TRBV2|few
CASSDIAGGPEYFYEQYF
TGTGCCAGCAGTGACATAGCGGGAGGGCCCGAATATTTCTACGAGCAGTACTTC
>.|TRBJ1-1|TRBV28|.
CATYQPPTEAFF
TGTGCCACCTACCAGCCCCCCACTGAAGCTTTCTTT
>TRBD2|TRBJ2-5|TRBV6-1|many
CASSVAGTSGFQETQYF
TGTGCCAGCAGTGTGGCCGGGACTAGCGGATTCCAAGAGACCCAGTACTTC
>.|TRBJ1-2|TRBV6-1|.
CASSEFGRLNYGYTF
TGTGCCAGCAGTGAATTCGGCAGACTAAACTATGGCTACACCTTC
>TRBD1|TRBJ1-1|TRBV14|.
CASSRGTVLNEAFF
TGTGCCAGCAGCCGTGGGACAGTCCTCAACGAAGCTTTCTTT
>TRBD2|TRBJ2-5|TRBV5-1|many
CASSQSGLAGGTQYF
TGCGCCAGCAGCCAATCCGGACTAGCTGGGGGGACCCAGTACTTC
>.|TRBJ2-5|TRBV7-3|many
CASRGNQETQYF
TGTGCCAGCAGGGGAAACCAAGAGACCCAGTACTTC
>.|TRBJ1-6|TRBV28|many
CATDNFGSPLHF
TGTGCCACGGACAATTTTGGGTCACCCCTCCACTTT
>.|TRBJ1-5|TRBV12-3/TRBV12-4|many
CASNTGYGNQPQHF
TGTGCCAGCAATACAGGGTATGGCAATCAGCCCCAGCATTTT
>.|TRBJ2-7|TRBV7-8|.
CASSLEQGDYEQYF
TGTGCCAGCAGCTTAGAACAGGGAGACTACGAGCAGTACTTC
>TRBD1|TRBJ2-7|TRBV14|many
CASSLLGTGQGLEQYF
TGTGCCAGCAGCCTTCTTGGGACAGGACAGGGTCTCGAGCAGTACTTC
>TRBD2|TRBJ2-7|TRBV30|many
CAWSVPGGRTYEQYF
TGTGCCTGGAGTGTGCCCGGGGGGAGAACCTACGAGCAGTACTTC
>.|TRBJ2-7|TRBV28|many
CACGRGYEQYF
TGTGCCTGCGGCAGGGGCTACGAGCAGTACTTC
>.|TRBJ2-5|TRBV7-2|many
CASSLARSRETQYF
TGTGCCAGCAGCTTAGCGCGGAGTCGGGAGACCCAGTACTTC
>.|TRBJ2-5|TRBV29-1|many
CSVECTEGQTQETQYF
TGCAGCGTTGAATGTACGGAGGGCCAAACTCAAGAGACCCAGTACTTC
>TRBD1|TRBJ1-4|TRBV6-4|many
CASSEEPGQGGEKLFF
TGTGCCAGCAGTGAAGAACCGGGACAGGGAGGCGAAAAACTGTTTTTT
>TRBD1|TRBJ2-7|TRBV28|many
CASSAYRDRGYEQYF
TGTGCCAGCAGTGCTTATCGGGACAGGGGCTACGAGCAGTACTTC
>TRBD1|TRBJ2-6|TRBV27|.
CASSFSTGGYSGANVLTF
TGTGCCAGCAGTTTTTCCACAGGGGGCTACTCTGGGGCCAACGTCCTGACTTTC
>TRBD1|TRBJ2-7|TRBV24-1|many
CATSDLGDRDYEQYF
TGTGCCACCAGTGATTTGGGGGACAGGGACTACGAGCAGTACTTC
>TRBD1|TRBJ2-7|TRBV2|many
CASRPGTATYEQYF
TGTGCCAGCAGGCCCGGGACAGCCACCTACGAGCAGTACTTC
>.|TRBJ2-5|TRBV12-3/TRBV12-4|.
CASSEVEETQYF
TGTGCCAGCAGTGAGGTAGAGGAGACCCAGTACTTC
>.|TRBJ2-2|TRBV29-1|many
CSVDSRRETGELFF
TGCAGCGTTGACTCTAGGAGGGAAACCGGGGAGCTGTTTTTT
>TRBD1|TRBJ2-1|TRBV6-1|.
CASRGTGGNEQFF
TGTGCCAGCAGGGGGACAGGGGGGAATGAGCAGTTCTTC
>.|TRBJ1-2|TRBV7-8|many
CASSLARAGVNYGYTF
TGTGCCAGCAGCTTAGCCAGGGCAGGGGTTAACTATGGCTACACCTTC
>.|TRBJ1-3|TRBV7-8|.
CASSPWGGTASSGNTIYF
TGTGCCAGCAGCCCTTGGGGCGGGACGGCTAGCTCTGGAAACACCATATATTTT
>.|TRBJ1-1|TRBV20-1|many
CSVPSDSKNTEAFF
TGCAGTGTACCATCGGACAGCAAGAACACTGAAGCTTTCTTT
>.|TRBJ1-1|TRBV5-1|many
CASSKGGRDTEAFF
TGCGCCAGCAGCAAGGGAGGCCGTGACACTGAAGCTTTCTTT